This T cell receptor (beta chain) was retrieved from a study of T cell responses to AZD1222 COVID-19 vaccine. V was clipped by 5 bases and J by 7 bases; unmatched bases: 15. Germline V gene data show CDR1 as SGHTA and CDR2 as FQGTGA. The CDR3 covers 17 residues. In this sample, this clone turned up a few times. The assay was immunoSEQ multiplex PCR, and TCRdb's table has in-frame clones only and misses some. Of about 110,000 clones listed, about 90% were seen once; the top ten hold roughly 8.7%. The receptor was isolated from an adult who received the AZD1222 COVID-19 vaccine. The sequenced sample was peripheral blood, obtained 28 days after the second AZD1222 dose. The rearrangement links TRBV7-3 to TRBJ2-1; 9 bases map to TRBD2. CDR3 coding DNA: TGTGCCAGCAGCCTCCGAACAGGTGGCGGGGGGGCTAATGAGCAGTTCTTC. Protein: CASSLRTGGGGANEQFF.